This TCR beta chain was documented in a study of blood T cell repertoires in COVID-19. Adults between roughly 18 and 89 years of age took part from 24 US areas. Categorization into cohorts depended on clinical history that participants reported. How the authors handled the data: It was from reference gene primer amplification that nucleated cell counts were estimated. TCRdb's copy holds only in-frame clones and misses some; the assay was immunoSEQ multiplex PCR. That table is the source of V, J and clone size, and D and trimming were worked out from the DNA. The sample shows 230,000 or so clones, 80% to 90% of them seen only once. Germline loops: CDR1 KGHSH, CDR2 LQKENI. The ends were cut back, 6 bases at V and 4 bases at J, with 12 bases in the middle. The CDR3 length is 13 residues.

Sequenced: PBMCs or T cells enriched from blood (not recorded which). The rearrangement uses TRBV18 and TRBJ1-2, with unresolved D. The source of this sequence is a woman aged 50 to 60 who had been exposed to COVID-19. CDR3 in DNA: TGTGCCAGCTCTCGACTGGAAAGCTATGGCTACACCTTC. Translated: CASSRLESYGYTF.